This record covers a single TCR beta chain. Antigen specificity is unknown. Germline CDR1 and CDR2: LGHNA and YNFKEQ. The CDR3 length is 15 residues. V lost 4 bases and J lost 5; bases outside the gene matches: 4. Method: immunoSEQ multiplex PCR; TCRdb's copy keeps in-frame clones and lacks some. The sample lists hundreds of thousands of clones; more than 70% were seen once. About 100 million PBMCs were counted before genomic DNA extraction. This sample was taken from a study of shared clonotypes between healthy human individuals. Points from the study as a whole: The genetic and exposure-history diversity represented was limited by few donors.

This chain joins TRBV4-2 and TRBJ2-1; 11 bases are a match to TRBD2. This sequence was found in a woman aged 40-49 years in good health. Some clones in this sample may be carry-over from other donors' samples. Sequenced: PBMCs. The CDR3 nucleotides read TGTGCCAGCAGCCCGGGACTAGCGGTGAACAATGAGCAGTTCTTC. It yields the protein CASSPGLAVNNEQFF.